Listed here are 8 T cell receptor beta chains from one sample, sequenced in a study of blood T cell repertoires in COVID-19. Assay: immunoSEQ multiplex PCR; the TCRdb copy retains only in-frame clones and omits some. The sample shows 220,000 or so clones, 84% of them seen only once. The sequenced sample consisted of peripheral blood. These receptors all stem from a woman in her 30s who had recovered from COVID-19.

V and J are TRBV19 and TRBJ2-5; D possibly corresponds to TRBD1 (6 bases). The V gene's germline CDR1 is LNHDA and CDR2 SQIVND (reference sequence). The CDR3 is made up of 14 amino acids. Trimming took off 8 bases at V and 3 bases at J, with 16 bases between the two ends. The CDR3 sequence: CASGDLEGEETQYF. CDR3 DNA: TGTGCCAGTGGAGACCTAGAGGGGGAAGAGACCCAGTACTTC.

The table lists this clone with a count of one. The CDR3 region is CASSIRTGREKLFF. For the CDR3, the DNA is TGTGCCAGTAGTATACGGACAGGGCGGGAAAAACTGTTTTTT. The J gene is TRBJ1-4, the V gene TRBV19, with TRBD1 identical over 8 bases. V dropped 2 bases and J dropped 8; count of bases not matched to a gene: 4. Germline V gives CDR1 LNHDA, CDR2 SQIVND (reference sequence). The CDR3 runs to 14 residues.

This sequence joins TRBV5-1 and TRBJ2-2; D possibly corresponds to TRBD2 (6 bases). Germline CDR1 is SGHRS and CDR2 is YFSETQ. There are 16 residues in the CDR3. The V end was cut by 1 base, the J end by 3 bases, with 13 bases between. CDR3 bases: TGCGCCAGCAGCTTGTTCGGGGGAGGTCACACCGGGGAGCTGTTTTTT. It codes for CASSLFGGGHTGELFF.

The CDR3 bases are TGTGCCAGCAGTCGGGCTAACAGGGGACACCCCTATCCCCCTTATGGCTACACCTTC. Its translation: CASSRANRGHPYPPYGYTF. The chain recombines TRBV21-1 with TRBJ1-2; the D call TRBD1 from the table was never checked on the DNA. TRBV21-1 has pseudogene status. This CDR3 has 19 residues.

The V call is TRBV11-2, the J call TRBJ2-3, with D possibly TRBD2 on 5 matching bases. V gave up 6 bases and J gave up 0 bases, with 19 bases separating them. The CDR3 has 17 residues. Germline assignment: CDR1 SGHAT and CDR2 FQNNGV. The CDR3 region has the DNA TGTGCCAGCAGTACCCGAACTAGATATACTAGCACAGATACGCAGTATTTT. This encodes CASSTRTRYTSTDTQYF.

The J gene is TRBJ2-3, the V gene TRBV7-9; tentative D call: TRBD1 (5 bases). This CDR3 has 16 residues. V was cut by 3 bases and J by 0 bases, with 13 bases left in between. From germline, CDR1 is SEHNR and CDR2 FQNEAQ (reference sequence). CDR3 nucleotide sequence: TGTGCCAGCAGCTTTGGCCCCGACAGTAGCACAGATACGCAGTATTTT. Its translation is CASSFGPDSSTDTQYF.

The genes are TRBV4-1 and TRBJ1-4, with D possibly matching TRBD1 (6 bases). V lost 4 bases, J lost 8 bases, and 14 bases lay in between. The CDR3 extends over 14 amino acids. The V gene's germline CDR1 is MGHRA and CDR2 YSYEKL. The CDR3 DNA reads TGCGCCAGCAGCCCAACAGGGTGGAGCGAAAAACTGTTTTTT. Protein product: CASSPTGWSEKLFF.

The V and J genes are TRBV9 and TRBJ2-2; the match to TRBD1 covers 9 bases. V trimming: 6 bases; J trimming: 3 bases; junction bases outside the gene matches: 3. CDR1 is SGDLS and CDR2 is YYNGEE in the germline V gene. CDR3 size: 14 residues. The CDR3 protein is CASTRQGDTGELFF. CDR3 bases: TGTGCCAGCACCAGACAGGGGGACACCGGGGAGCTGTTTTTT.